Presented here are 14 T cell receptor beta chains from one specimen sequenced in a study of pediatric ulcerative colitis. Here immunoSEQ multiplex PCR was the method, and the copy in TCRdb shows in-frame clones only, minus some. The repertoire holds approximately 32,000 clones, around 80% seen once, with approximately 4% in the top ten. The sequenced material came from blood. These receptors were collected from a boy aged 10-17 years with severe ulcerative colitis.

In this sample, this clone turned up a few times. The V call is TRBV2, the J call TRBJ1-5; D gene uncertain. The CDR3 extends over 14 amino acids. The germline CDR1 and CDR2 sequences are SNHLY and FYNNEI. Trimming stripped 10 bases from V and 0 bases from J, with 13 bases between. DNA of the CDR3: TGTGCCACTACGGGAGAGTATAGCAATCAGCCCCAGCATTTT. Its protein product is CATTGEYSNQPQHF.

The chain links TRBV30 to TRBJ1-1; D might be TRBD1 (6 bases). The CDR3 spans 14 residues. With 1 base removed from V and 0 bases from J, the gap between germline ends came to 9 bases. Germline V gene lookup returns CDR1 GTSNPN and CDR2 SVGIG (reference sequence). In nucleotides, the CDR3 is TGTGCCTGGAGTGCGGACAGCATGAACACTGAAGCTTTCTTT. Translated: CAWSADSMNTEAFF.

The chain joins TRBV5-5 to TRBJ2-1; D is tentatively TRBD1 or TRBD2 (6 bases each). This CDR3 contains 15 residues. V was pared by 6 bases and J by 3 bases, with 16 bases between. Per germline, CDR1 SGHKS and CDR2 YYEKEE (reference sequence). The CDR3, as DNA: TGTGCCAGCATCCGCGGAGGGGACAACTACAATGAGCAGTTCTTC. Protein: CASIRGGDNYNEQFF.

CDR3 loop: CASSLKLAGHNEQFF. The DNA for the CDR3 is TGTGCCAGCAGCTTGAAACTAGCGGGGCACAATGAGCAGTTCTTC. The chain carries TRBV5-4 and TRBJ2-1; the match to TRBD2 covers 10 bases. Germline trimming cut 1 base from V and 5 bases from J; bases unmatched to any gene: 3. The CDR3 consists of 15 residues. Germline lookup yields CDR1 SGHNT and CDR2 YYREEE (reference sequence).

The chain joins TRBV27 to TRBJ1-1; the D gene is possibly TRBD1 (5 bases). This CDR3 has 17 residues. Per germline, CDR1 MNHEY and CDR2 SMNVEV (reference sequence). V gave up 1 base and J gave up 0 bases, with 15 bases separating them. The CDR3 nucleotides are TGTGCCAGCAGTTTATTGTGGGACGGACCCTTGAACACTGAAGCTTTCTTT. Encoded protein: CASSLLWDGPLNTEAFF.

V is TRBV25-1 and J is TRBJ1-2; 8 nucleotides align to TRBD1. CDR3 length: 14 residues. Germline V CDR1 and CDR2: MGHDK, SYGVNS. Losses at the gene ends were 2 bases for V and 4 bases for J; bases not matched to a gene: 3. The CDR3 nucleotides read TGTGCCAGCAGTGAAGCAGGGGGCAGCTATGGCTACACCTTC. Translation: CASSEAGGSYGYTF.

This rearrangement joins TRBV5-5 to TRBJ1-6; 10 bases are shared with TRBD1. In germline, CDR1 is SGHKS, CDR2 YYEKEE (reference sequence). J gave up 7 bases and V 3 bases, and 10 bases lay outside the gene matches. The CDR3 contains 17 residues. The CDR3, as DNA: TGTGCCAGCAGCTACCAATGGGCGGGACAGGGGAATTCACCCCTCCACTTT. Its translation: CASSYQWAGQGNSPLHF.

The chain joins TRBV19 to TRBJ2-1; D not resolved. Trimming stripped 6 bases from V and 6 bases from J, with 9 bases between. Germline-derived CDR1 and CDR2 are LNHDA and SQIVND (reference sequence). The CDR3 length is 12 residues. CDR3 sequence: CASSGSGNEQFF. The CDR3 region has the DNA TGTGCCAGTAGCGGGTCTGGCAATGAGCAGTTCTTC.

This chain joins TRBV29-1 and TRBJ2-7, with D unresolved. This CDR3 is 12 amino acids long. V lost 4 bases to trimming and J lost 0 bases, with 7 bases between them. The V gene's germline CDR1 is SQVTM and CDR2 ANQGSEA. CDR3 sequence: CSVGASSYEQYF. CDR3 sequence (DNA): TGCAGCGTTGGGGCCAGCTCCTACGAGCAGTACTTC.

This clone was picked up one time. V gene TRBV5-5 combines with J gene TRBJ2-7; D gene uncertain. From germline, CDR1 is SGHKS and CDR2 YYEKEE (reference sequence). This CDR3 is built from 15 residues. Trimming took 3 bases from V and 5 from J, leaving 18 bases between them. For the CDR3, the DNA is TGTGCCAGCAGCTCGCCATGGGCGCATAGAGACGAGCAGTACTTC. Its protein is CASSSPWAHRDEQYF.

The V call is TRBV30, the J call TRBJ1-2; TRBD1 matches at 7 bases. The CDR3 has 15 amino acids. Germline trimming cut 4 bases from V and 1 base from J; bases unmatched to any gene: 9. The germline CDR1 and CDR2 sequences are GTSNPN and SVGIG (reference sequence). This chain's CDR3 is CAWIGPGGGNYGYTF. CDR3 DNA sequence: TGTGCCTGGATTGGGCCAGGGGGGGGTAACTATGGCTACACCTTC.

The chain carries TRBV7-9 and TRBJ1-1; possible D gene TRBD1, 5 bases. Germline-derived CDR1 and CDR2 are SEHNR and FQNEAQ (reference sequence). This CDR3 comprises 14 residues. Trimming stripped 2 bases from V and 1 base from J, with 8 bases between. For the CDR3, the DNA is TGTGCCAGCAGCTTATTCAGGGAGAACACTGAAGCTTTCTTT. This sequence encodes CASSLFRENTEAFF. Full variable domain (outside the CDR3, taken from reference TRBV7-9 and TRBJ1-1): DTGVSQNPRHKITKRGQNVTFRCDPISEHNRLYWYRQTLGQGPEFLTYFQNEAQLEKSRLLSDRFSAERPKGSFSTLEIQRTEQGDSAMYLCASSLFRENTEAFFGQGTRLTVV.

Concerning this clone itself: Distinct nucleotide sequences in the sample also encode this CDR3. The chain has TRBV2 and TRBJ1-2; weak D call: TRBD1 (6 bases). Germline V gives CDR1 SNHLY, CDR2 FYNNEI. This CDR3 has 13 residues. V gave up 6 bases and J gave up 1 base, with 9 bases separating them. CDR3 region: CASRADSNYGYTF. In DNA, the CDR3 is TGTGCCAGCAGAGCGGACAGTAACTATGGCTACACCTTC.

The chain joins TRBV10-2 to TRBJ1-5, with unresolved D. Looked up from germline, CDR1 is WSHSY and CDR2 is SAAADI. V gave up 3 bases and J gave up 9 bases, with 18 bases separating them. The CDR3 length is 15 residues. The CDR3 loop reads CASSDTLSRLWPQHF. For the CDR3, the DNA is TGCGCCAGCAGTGATACGCTCTCAAGGTTGTGGCCCCAGCATTTT.